This TCR beta chain was recorded in a study of blood T cell repertoires in COVID-19. About the study: The study drew acute and convalescent COVID-19 samples from the United States, Italy and Spain. In each case, the material was cDNA or gDNA derived from T cells, B-cell-depleted T cells, or PBMCs.

This clone was counted only a few times. In the original analysis: Scientists estimated how many nucleated cells there were by amplifying reference gene primers. Assay used: immunoSEQ multiplex PCR; TCRdb lists only in-frame clones, some missing. V and J calls and clone size come straight from that table; D and trimming were deduced from the DNA. The table records around 19,000 clones, 75% to 95% of them present only once. This TCR was sampled from a man in his 70s with active COVID-19. Sample: peripheral blood.

Written as DNA, the CDR3 is TGTGCCAGCAGTTATGAGTTTCGAAATTCACCCCTCCACTTT. It encodes CASSYEFRNSPLHF. The chain recombines TRBV6-5 with TRBJ1-6; D gene unclear. V lost 3 bases to trimming and J lost 7 bases, with 10 bases between them. CDR3 length: 14 residues. Germline V gives CDR1 MNHEY, CDR2 SVGAGI.